Included here is one TCR beta chain sequence, with context. The data belong to a study of blood T cell repertoires in COVID-19. Background on the study: Specimens from acute and convalescent COVID-19 originated in the United States, Italy and Spain.

Recruitment covered about two dozen US areas and drew participants whose ages spanned about 18 to 95 years. Data came from immunoSEQ multiplex PCR; TCRdb stores just in-frame clones and leaves some out. Of around 200,000 clones in the sample, 75% to 85% were seen once. CDR3 size: 13 residues. V dropped 10 bases and J dropped 7; count of bases not matched to a gene: 12. Germline V gives CDR1 MNHEY, CDR2 SVGAGI. Source material: PBMCs or T cells enriched from blood (not recorded which). The chain joins TRBV6-5 to TRBJ1-2; 7 nucleotides agree with TRBD1. This TCR was recovered from a man between 40 and 49 years old who had recovered from COVID-19. CDR3 DNA: TGTGCCACCAGCCGGGACAGAGCGGCTGGCTACACCTTC. Translating it yields CATSRDRAAGYTF.